One TCR beta chain is described in this entry. What it recognizes is unknown. Only in-frame clones appear in the TCRdb table, and some are missing; sequencing was by immunoSEQ multiplex PCR. In the table there are roughly 30,000 clones, 70% to 90% of which are singletons. The data were taken from a study of T cells in localized non-small cell lung cancer. Study-level results: Tumor trailed uninvolved adjacent lung in T cell clonality, which peaked there. Researchers found a median approximately 57 of the top 100 tumor clones in adjacent lung.

The CDR3 has 15 amino acids. V lost 4 bases and J lost 2, with 14 bases in between. Germline CDR1 is MNHEY and CDR2 is SMNVEV (reference sequence). Material: peripheral blood, obtained before any cancer treatment. The V gene is TRBV27, the J gene TRBJ2-5; either TRBD1 or TRBD2 may fit D (5 bases each). The receptor comes from a female donor at least 60 years old with stage I lung adenocarcinoma. CDR3 loop: CASSSRGPIQETQYF. DNA of the CDR3: TGTGCCAGCAGTTCCCGGGGACCGATTCAAGAGACCCAGTACTTC.